This TCR beta chain was sequenced during a study of T cell repertoires in cytomegalovirus infection. In the study overall: Recently identified HLA-C-restricted CMV epitopes were used, and well-studied HLA-B-restricted CMV epitopes were used as well.

Study-wide findings and caveats: HLA-C-restricted TCR beta clonotypes specific for CMV led the ex vivo response. Adding up the frequency of public TCR beta families identified people who carried CMV plus the relevant HLA.

Via MiXCR, TCRdb re-called the reads, giving one row per CDR3 protein. The sample shows 450,000 to 600,000 distinct CDR3 sequences, approximately 40% of them seen only once. On this clonotype itself: Its antigen is still unknown.

Trimming shortened V by 1 base and J by 0 bases, and 7 bases separated the two germline ends. Germline V gene lookup returns CDR1 SGHTA and CDR2 FQGNSA. The length of the CDR3 is 14 residues. The sequencing used cultured PBMCs, collected from culture after CMV antigen stimulation. This clonotype originated in a human donor in good health (CMV status not recorded). Some clones in this sample may be carry-over from other donors' samples. V and J are TRBV7-2 and TRBJ2-7; D is ambiguous. The CDR3 here is CASSLVGPSYEQYF. In nucleotides, the CDR3 is TGTGCCAGCAGCTTAGTAGGTCCCTCCTACGAGCAGTACTTC.